This record concerns one T cell receptor (beta chain) sequence. Its cognate antigen is unknown. The data are from a study of cytomegalovirus exposure and HLA in healthy donors. For the study at large: A previous analysis identified 90 million to 140 million unique TCR beta sequences derived from about 180 million T cells.

The CDR3 covers 15 residues. Trimming shortened V by 2 bases and J by 2 bases, and 13 bases separated the two germline ends. Germline V lookup: CDR1 SGHRS, CDR2 YFSETQ. Findings of the study overall: Reports state that TCR beta sequences accurately predicted most subjects' HLA-A and HLA-B alleles. Most TCR beta V segments were productive about 87% or about 30% of the time in an earlier analysis. Several top significant clusters appeared, in a later analysis, to be linked to common viral pathogens.

With 60 Vbeta and 13 Jbeta primers, the PCR was carried out. Assay: immunoSEQ multiplex PCR; the TCRdb copy retains only in-frame clones and omits some. The sample consists of 150,000 to 200,000 clones, around 77% of them appearing once. Sequencing was carried out using PBMCs. The chain links TRBV5-1 to TRBJ2-5; D might be TRBD2 (6 bases). The receptor comes from a woman in her thirties in good health and CMV-seropositive. The CDR3, as DNA: TGCGCCAGCAGCTTTAACCTAGCGAGTCAAGAGACCCAGTACTTC. It translates to CASSFNLASQETQYF.